This T cell receptor beta chain comes out of a study of graft-versus-host responses after intestinal transplantation. Background on the study: Multivisceral, liver-intestinal, or isolated intestinal transplants were performed in recipients. Study-wide findings and caveats: High graft-versus-host to host-versus-graft clonal ratios were found in allografts of patients who had graft-donor T cell macrochimerism. Researchers found GvH clones in recipient marrow, and some showed up first in ileum or blood.

Using immunoSEQ multiplex PCR, the repertoire was profiled, and TCRdb retains in-frame clones only, with some absent. The table shows 85,000 to 130,000 clones, with roughly 87% occurring only once. About this clone: Antigen unknown.

V was pared by 3 bases and J by 6 bases, with 15 bases between. CDR3 length: 14 residues. Per germline, CDR1 MNHEY and CDR2 SMNVEV (reference sequence). The receptor was derived from a human donor who received an intestinal transplant. V is TRBV27 and J is TRBJ2-7; a possible D gene is TRBD1 (5 bases). Specimen: unstimulated CD4+ T cells sorted from spleen or lymph node cells, collected before intestinal transplant. CDR3: CASSFQGSAREQYF. As DNA, the CDR3 is TGTGCCAGCAGTTTTCAGGGATCGGCGCGCGAGCAGTACTTC.